This T cell receptor gamma chain was captured by sequencing in a study of gamma-delta chains in newborns, infants, children. Study in general: Polyclonal expansion of innate γδ T cells after birth follows microbial exposure.

TCRdb reprocessed the reads using CATT. The data show about 520 gamma-chain clones, around 80% seen once. About this clone itself: The DNA is left out, because the CDR3 cannot be placed on it with certainty; the CDR3 is given as TCRdb lists it. Other DNA sequences in the sample encode the same CDR3.

This sequence originates from a child who was a newborn, infant or young child, either healthy, febrile or measles-vaccinated (not recorded which). This table probably holds off-target reads from a library built for another chain. The source material was blood, sampled at baseline.

CDR3 amino acids: CACDTVGSWDTRQMFFGTGIKLF. J gene calling gave no result, while the V gene is TRGV9. The CDR3 has 23 amino acids, counting both end residues. Germline V gives CDR1 GITISATS, CDR2 ISYDGTV (reference sequence).